The TCR beta chain described here comes from a study of T cells in Graves' hyperthyroidism and ophthalmopathy (dated by TCRdb to the late 2010s). Background on the whole study: Peripheral blood was collected at initial diagnosis, before any treatment. To identify distinguishing TCR V-J signatures, a discovery cohort of 90 to 100 patients was used, comprising 40 to 45 with Graves' ophthalmopathy and some 57 with stable Graves' hyperthyroidism. Whether ophthalmopathy could be predicted prospectively was tested in an independent validation cohort made up of 18 to 20 hyperthyroidism patients plus 17 patients who later progressed to ophthalmopathy. The 75 to 100 discovery patients were randomly divided into training and test sets at a 7:3 ratio. The study also compared thyroid tissue and blood T-cell repertoires from several Graves' hyperthyroidism patients. After sampling, hyperthyroidism patients received methimazole starting at 30 mg daily, and ophthalmopathy patients received high-dose intravenous methylprednisolone. TCR Vbeta CDR3 sequencing of 130 to 150 peripheral blood samples (approximately 44 ophthalmopathy, 75 to 80 hyperthyroidism and around 17 progressor patients) is reported in the paper. What the study reported, not specific to this receptor: A 13 V-J signature model separated ophthalmopathy from stable hyperthyroidism, with approximately 86% sensitivity and about 81% specificity in cross-validation and 80%/75% in testing. Sample size was not statistically predetermined, and blinding of investigators to group allocation was not performed. Blood samples also contained most of the expanded thyroid clonotypes (frequency above 0.001), which suggests that blood repertoires may reflect thyroid immune responses. In validation, progression to ophthalmopathy was predicted by the model with 70% to 71% sensitivity and 72.22% specificity, a median of approximately 6.5 months before onset.

The TCR beta CDR3 regions were amplified from the RNA transcripts. For the first round of RT-PCR on the TCR CDR3, the HTBI primer set was used together with the Qiagen OneStep RT-PCR kit. The libraries were constructed in a second round of multiplex PCR and then size-selected and purified. Sequencing of the libraries was done on an Illumina HiSeq2000 using paired-end 100 bp reads. As for the original processing: Raw data were processed with SOAPnuke, discarding reads with adapters, uncalled bases, mean Phred below 15, or no exact constant-primer or identifier match. COPE v1.2.5 was used to merge high-quality paired reads, and clonotypes were defined as unique nucleotide sequences. Clonotypes were aligned to IMGT TRBV, TRBD and TRBJ reference segments using MiTCR v1.1. The analysis included only V-J combinations with a frequency above 0.0001, which together covered 99% to 99.2% of the repertoires. A TCS score was defined as the ratio between F50 (clonal expansion) and ExV (chaos), using BLOSUM62-based TCRdist between CDR3 peptides within each V-J. Welch's t-statistics and random forest reduced several hundred V-J features to about 12, which were used in a naive Bayes classifier (R e1071). The similarity between thyroid and blood repertoires was quantified using the Morisita-Horn index. TCRdb passed the public sequencing reads through fastp at Q25 and MiXCR, retaining productive beta sequences. One record per CDR3 amino acid sequence lists the most common genes and DNA. The V and J calls, along with clone size, are taken from TCRdb and not from the paper's own processing. The sample table contains about 99,000 distinct CDR3 sequences; only one count was recorded for roughly 47% of them. The top ten hold under 30% of the sample.

This clonotype was recorded at least ten times. It has no known antigen specificity. Base quality data are lacking; no much larger clone is found one base away. Stable Graves' hyperthyroidism was defined as the absence of progression to ophthalmopathy over 18 months of follow-up. The hyperthyroidism patients were between 18 and 65 years old and newly diagnosed, with a disease duration of less than 2 months. The study excluded patients with uncontrolled infections, other autoimmune diseases, pregnancy or lactation. Clinical symptoms, serum thyroxine and TRAb, thyroid ultrasound, and orbital computed tomography formed the basis for the diagnoses. PBMCs were separated from over 9 ml of fresh peripheral blood using Ficoll-Paque density gradient centrifugation. Total RNA was extracted using Trizol reagent, and RNA quality was assessed on an Agilent 2100 Bioanalyzer. At the junction V is shortened by 7 bases and J by 3 bases, with 10 bases in between. CDR1 and CDR2 were assigned from the germline V gene (reference sequence) as MNHNY and SVGAGI. The CDR3 has 13 amino acids, counting the end cysteine and phenylalanine. The DNA shown is the 39-base CDR3, in frame from base 1.

Sequencing was carried out using blood. This clonotype was sampled from a man aged 40-55 years with Graves' hyperthyroidism. This receptor chain uses TRBV6-6 and TRBJ1-3, with an unclear D gene assignment. The DNA reads TGTGCCAGCACCAACAGCGGTGGAAACACCATATATTTT. Translated, it reads CASTNSGGNTIYF.